Listed below are T cell receptor beta chains from one sample, sequenced in a study of shared clonotypes between healthy human individuals. Libraries were prepared by immunoSEQ multiplex PCR; TCRdb keeps only in-frame clonotypes and omits some of them. This table holds millions of clones, approximately 94% found once. Sample: naive CD8+ T cells sorted from blood. These receptors were taken from a man between 18 and 35 years old in good health. The CDR3 runs from the conserved cysteine through the conserved F or W. The D gene is left open where the match is weak. A row's size may be missing; if present it is once, few, many or a size class.

CDR3	DNA	V	J	size	D
CASSVDLETPVSEQFF	TGTGCCAGCAGCGTAGATCTTGAGACCCCTGTCAGTGAGCAGTTCTTC	TRBV9	TRBJ2-1	.	.
CASTSSGGAGEQYF	TGTGCCAGCACCTCAAGCGGGGGGGCTGGCGAGCAGTACTTC	TRBV28	TRBJ2-7	.	TRBD2
CASSIVGGTTDTQYF	TGTGCCAGTAGTATAGTCGGGGGGACTACAGATACGCAGTATTTT	TRBV19	TRBJ2-3	.	TRBD2
CASSQDLPNEKLFF	TGCGCCAGCAGCCAAGATCTCCCTAATGAAAAACTGTTTTTT	TRBV4-3	TRBJ1-4	once	.
CASSPRGTEAFF	TGTGCCAGCAGCCCAAGAGGCACTGAAGCTTTCTTT	TRBV9	TRBJ1-1	few	.
CARDSAWGFGAFF	TGTGCCAGAGATTCGGCTTGGGGGTTTGGGGCTTTCTTT	TRBV4-2	TRBJ1-1	.	.
CASSITPYPTDTQYF	TGTGCCAGTAGTATAACGCCTTACCCCACAGATACGCAGTATTTT	TRBV19	TRBJ2-3	.	.
CASKGRNQPQHF	TGTGCCAGCAAGGGACGCAATCAGCCCCAGCATTTT	TRBV6-9	TRBJ1-5	.	.
CASTTRDRGITYEQYF	TGTGCCAGCACCACGCGGGACAGGGGGATTACTTACGAGCAGTACTTC	TRBV13	TRBJ2-7	.	TRBD1
CASSWAGWGEQYF	TGTGCCAGCAGTTGGGCAGGGTGGGGCGAGCAGTACTTC	TRBV27	TRBJ2-7	.	.
CAWSPTGETQYF	TGTGCCTGGAGCCCCACGGGGGAGACCCAGTACTTC	TRBV30	TRBJ2-5	.	.
CASSLGQADYEQYF	TGTGCCAGCAGTTTGGGGCAGGCGGACTACGAGCAGTACTTC	TRBV27	TRBJ2-7	.	.
CASSYGQGGTYEQYF	TGTGCCAGCAGTTACGGACAGGGTGGGACCTACGAGCAGTACTTC	TRBV27	TRBJ2-7	.	TRBD1
CASSSHGAGDYEQYF	TGTGCCAGCAGCTCCCACGGAGCGGGAGATTACGAGCAGTACTTC	TRBV9	TRBJ2-7	.	TRBD2
CASSESGVGRETQYF	TGTGCCAGCAGTGAGTCCGGGGTTGGGCGAGAGACCCAGTACTTC	TRBV2	TRBJ2-5	.	.
CASQGGDTPSYNEQFF	TGTGCCAGCCAAGGGGGGGACACACCCTCCTACAATGAGCAGTTCTTC	TRBV28	TRBJ2-1	.	.
CASSLLDDTANYGYTF	TGTGCCAGCAGTTTACTTGACGACACAGCTAACTATGGCTACACCTTC	TRBV28	TRBJ1-2	once	.
CASSFDRGDTIYF	TGTGCCAGCAGCTTCGACAGGGGGGACACCATATATTTT	TRBV7-9	TRBJ1-3	.	TRBD1
CASSYSTSEAFF	TGTGCCAGCAGTTACTCGACCTCAGAAGCTTTCTTT	TRBV6-5	TRBJ1-1	.	.
CASSLQGAYNEQFF	TGTGCCAGCAGCTTACAGGGGGCCTACAATGAGCAGTTCTTC	TRBV7-9	TRBJ2-1	.	TRBD1
CASSFIGSSYNEQFF	TGTGCCAGCAGTTTTATTGGAAGCTCCTACAATGAGCAGTTCTTC	TRBV27	TRBJ2-1	.	.
CATSVGREEKLFF	TGTGCCACCTCAGTGGGCCGAGAGGAAAAACTGTTTTTT	TRBV15	TRBJ1-4	.	.
CASRGRGYNEQFF	TGTGCCAGTCGCGGGCGGGGATACAATGAGCAGTTCTTC	TRBV7-8	TRBJ2-1	.	.
CASSFDSYGYTF	TGCGCCAGCAGCTTTGACAGCTATGGCTACACCTTC	TRBV5-1	TRBJ1-2	.	.
CASAGTGSSNSPLHF	TGTGCCAGCGCCGGGACAGGGAGTTCCAATTCACCCCTCCACTTT	TRBV13	TRBJ1-6	.	TRBD1
CATSRGERETQYF	TGTGCCACCAGCAGAGGGGAGCGGGAGACCCAGTACTTC	TRBV15	TRBJ2-5	.	.
CAISESGERGLSYNEQFF	TGTGCCATCAGTGAGTCTGGGGAGCGGGGACTTTCCTACAATGAGCAGTTCTTC	TRBV10-3	TRBJ2-1	.	TRBD2
CASSLTSGSTDTQYF	TGTGCCAGCAGCCTGACTAGCGGGAGCACAGATACGCAGTATTTT	TRBV7-6	TRBJ2-3	.	TRBD2
CASSLGISGTSTDTQYF	TGTGCCAGCAGTTTAGGGATTAGCGGGACGAGCACAGATACGCAGTATTTT	TRBV28	TRBJ2-3	.	TRBD2
CASSVGSGGFTDTQYF	TGTGCCAGCAGCGTAGGTAGCGGGGGTTTCACAGATACGCAGTATTTT	TRBV9	TRBJ2-3	.	TRBD2
CASSESGVEGWMNTEAFF	TGTGCCAGCAGTGAAAGCGGGGTGGAGGGGTGGATGAACACTGAAGCTTTCTTT	TRBV6-1	TRBJ1-1	.	.
CASSLLAGAVRYNEQFF	TGTGCCAGTAGCCTGCTGGCGGGGGCTGTAAGGTACAATGAGCAGTTCTTC	TRBV19	TRBJ2-1	once	.